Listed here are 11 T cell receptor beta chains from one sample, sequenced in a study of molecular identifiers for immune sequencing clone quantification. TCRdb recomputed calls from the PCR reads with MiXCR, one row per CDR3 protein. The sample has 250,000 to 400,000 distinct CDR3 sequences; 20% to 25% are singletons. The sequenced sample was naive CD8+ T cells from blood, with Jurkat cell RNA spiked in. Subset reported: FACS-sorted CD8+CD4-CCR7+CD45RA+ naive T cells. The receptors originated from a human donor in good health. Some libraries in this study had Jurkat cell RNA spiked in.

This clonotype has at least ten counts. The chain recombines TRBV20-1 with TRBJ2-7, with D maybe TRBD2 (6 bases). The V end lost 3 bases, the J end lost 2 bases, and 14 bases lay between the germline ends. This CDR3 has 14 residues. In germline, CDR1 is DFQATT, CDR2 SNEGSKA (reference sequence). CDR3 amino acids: CSASGTFPAYEQYF. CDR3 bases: TGCAGTGCTAGCGGGACTTTTCCGGCCTACGAGCAGTACTTC.

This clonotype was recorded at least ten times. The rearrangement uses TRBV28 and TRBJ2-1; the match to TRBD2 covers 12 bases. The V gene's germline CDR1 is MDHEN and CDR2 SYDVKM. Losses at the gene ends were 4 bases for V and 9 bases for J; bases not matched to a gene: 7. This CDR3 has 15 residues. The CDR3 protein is CASSSPSGGAGEQFF. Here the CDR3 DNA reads TGTGCCAGCAGTTCCCCTAGCGGGGGGGCCGGTGAGCAGTTCTTC.

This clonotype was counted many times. The CDR3 nucleotides are TGTGCCAGCAGCTTACAGGACCAAGAGACCCAGTACTTC. Its protein is CASSLQDQETQYF. The gene calls are TRBV7-9 and TRBJ2-5, with unresolved D. The germline V gene encodes CDR1 SEHNR and CDR2 FQNEAQ (reference sequence). The V and J ends lost 2 bases and 0 bases respectively, with 4 bases between them. CDR3 size: 13 residues.

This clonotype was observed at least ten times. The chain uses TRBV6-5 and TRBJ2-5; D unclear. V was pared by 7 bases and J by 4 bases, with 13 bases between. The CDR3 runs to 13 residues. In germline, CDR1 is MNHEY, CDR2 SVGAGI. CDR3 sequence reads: CASNSISSETQYF. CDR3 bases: TGTGCCAGCAATAGTATCTCCTCAGAGACCCAGTACTTC.

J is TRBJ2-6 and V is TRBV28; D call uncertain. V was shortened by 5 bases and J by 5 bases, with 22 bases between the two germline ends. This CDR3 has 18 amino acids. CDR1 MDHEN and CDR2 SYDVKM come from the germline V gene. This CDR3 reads CASSLYVSASSRANVLTF. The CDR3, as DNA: TGTGCCAGCAGTCTCTATGTTTCCGCGAGTTCTAGGGCCAACGTCCTGACTTTC.

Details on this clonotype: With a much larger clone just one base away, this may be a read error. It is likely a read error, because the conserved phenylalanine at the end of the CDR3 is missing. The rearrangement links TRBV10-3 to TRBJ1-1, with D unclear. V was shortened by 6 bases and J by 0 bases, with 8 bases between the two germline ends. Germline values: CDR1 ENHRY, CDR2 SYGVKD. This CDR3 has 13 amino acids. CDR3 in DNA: TGTGCCATCAGGGGGATTATGAACACTGAAGCTTTCCTT. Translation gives CAIRGIMNTEAFL.

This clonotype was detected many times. As DNA, the CDR3 is TGCAGTGCTAGAGAGGGACAGGGGGAACTGTACGAGCAGTACTTC. Translation: CSAREGQGELYEQYF. The chain uses TRBV20-1 and TRBJ2-7, with 11 bases lining up with TRBD1. The CDR3 is 15 amino acids. V lost 0 bases to trimming and J lost 4 bases; unmatched junction nucleotides: 5. Germline CDR1 and CDR2: DFQATT and SNEGSKA (reference sequence).

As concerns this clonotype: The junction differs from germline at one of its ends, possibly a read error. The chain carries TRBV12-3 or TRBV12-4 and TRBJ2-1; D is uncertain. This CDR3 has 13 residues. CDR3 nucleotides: TGTGCCAGCGGTTTAGGCAGCTACAATGAGCAGTTCTTC. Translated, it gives CASGLGSYNEQFF.

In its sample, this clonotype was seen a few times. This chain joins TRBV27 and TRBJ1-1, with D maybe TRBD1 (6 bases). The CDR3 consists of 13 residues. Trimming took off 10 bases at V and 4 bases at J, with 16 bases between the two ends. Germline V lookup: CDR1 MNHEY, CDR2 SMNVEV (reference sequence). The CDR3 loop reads CATKTGLGTEAFF. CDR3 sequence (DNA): TGTGCCACCAAAACAGGGCTTGGCACTGAAGCTTTCTTT.

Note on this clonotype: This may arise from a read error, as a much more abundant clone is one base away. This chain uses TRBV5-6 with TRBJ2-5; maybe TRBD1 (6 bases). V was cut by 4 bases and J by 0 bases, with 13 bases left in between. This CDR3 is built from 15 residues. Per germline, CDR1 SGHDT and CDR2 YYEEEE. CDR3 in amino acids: CASSMLTGDQETQYF. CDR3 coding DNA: TGTGCCAGCAGCATGTTGACAGGCGACCAAGAGACCCAGTACTTC.

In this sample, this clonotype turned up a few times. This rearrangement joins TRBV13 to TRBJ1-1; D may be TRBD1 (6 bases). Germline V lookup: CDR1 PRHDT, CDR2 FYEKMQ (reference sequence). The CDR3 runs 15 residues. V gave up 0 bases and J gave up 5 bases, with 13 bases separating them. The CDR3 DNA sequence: TGTGCCAGCAGCTTAGGAGGTGAGGGGGTGACTGAAGCTTTCTTT. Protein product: CASSLGGEGVTEAFF.